Shown below are 25 T cell receptor beta chains from a single sample sequenced in a study of cytomegalovirus exposure and HLA in healthy donors (dated by TCRdb to between 2016 and 2019). Library prep was done by the immunoSEQ multiplex PCR assay. For the multiplex PCR, a mixture combining 60 forward primers for TCR Vbeta segments and 13 reverse primers for TCR Jbeta segments was used. TCRdb retrieved this table from immuneACCESS and kept in-frame rearrangements only. Not all clones are present; in checked studies, unresolved V genes account for under half, and no reason is known for the remainder. For this sample the table gives 120,000 or so clones, of which about three quarters were detected only once. Clones ranked in the top ten supply less than 4.5% of the sample. What was sequenced was PBMCs. Receptor source: a man in his thirties or forties in good health and CMV-seronegative.

This chain links TRBV19 with TRBJ2-1; possibly TRBD1 for D (5 bases). V was cut by 7 bases and J by 6 bases, with 19 bases left in between. This CDR3 comprises 15 residues. Per the germline V gene, CDR1 is LNHDA and CDR2 is SQIVND (reference sequence). The CDR3 protein is CASILQDTLSNEQFF. CDR3 DNA: TGTGCCAGTATTCTCCAGGACACCCTCTCCAATGAGCAGTTCTTC.

The V and J genes are TRBV4-1 and TRBJ2-6, with D perhaps matching TRBD2 (5 bases). The CDR3 spans 15 residues. V lost 4 bases and J 2 bases, leaving 9 bases between the germline ends. Germline CDR1 is MGHRA and CDR2 is YSYEKL. The CDR3 bases are TGCGCCAGCAGCCTAGGAGCGGCTGGGGCCAACGTCCTGACTTTC. It specifies CASSLGAAGANVLTF.

The chain carries TRBV7-9 and TRBJ2-7; TRBD1 aligns across 7 bases. The CDR3 loop spans 13 amino acids. The V gene end was trimmed by 6 bases and the J gene end by 7 bases; junction bases not matched to a gene: 9. The germline V gene encodes CDR1 SEHNR and CDR2 FQNEAQ (reference sequence). The CDR3 protein is CASRPPTGWEQYF. The CDR3 DNA sequence: TGTGCCAGCAGACCTCCGACAGGGTGGGAGCAGTACTTC.

V is TRBV9 and J is TRBJ1-6; 9 bases align to TRBD1. Germline CDR1 is SGDLS and CDR2 is YYNGEE. This CDR3 is built from 15 residues. The junction had 8 bases not matched to a gene; V was cut back by 4 bases and J by 9 bases. CDR3 loop: CASSSTGGEVSPLHF. For the CDR3, the DNA is TGTGCCAGCAGCTCGACAGGGGGTGAAGTTTCACCCCTCCACTTT. Combining the CDR3 with reference TRBV9 and TRBJ1-6 gives the whole variable domain DSGVTQTPKHLITATGQRVTLRCSPRSGDLSVYWYQQSLDQGLQFLIQYYNGEERAKGNILERFSAQQFPDLHSELNLSSLELGDSALYFCASSSTGGEVSPLHFGNGTRLTVT.

The rearrangement uses TRBV6-1 and TRBJ1-3, with a possible D match to TRBD1 (6 bases). The V end was cut by 1 base, the J end by 8 bases, with 15 bases between. Germline V CDR1 and CDR2: MNHNS, SASEGT. The CDR3 extends over 15 amino acids. The CDR3 sequence: CASSEGKSKGDTIYF. DNA of the CDR3: TGTGCCAGCAGTGAAGGGAAGAGTAAGGGGGACACCATATATTTT.

This chain links TRBV7-9 with TRBJ2-5; the match to TRBD2 covers 10 bases. The V gene end was trimmed by 5 bases and the J gene end by 4 bases; junction bases not matched to a gene: 4. The CDR3 spans 14 residues. Germline V gives CDR1 SEHNR, CDR2 FQNEAQ (reference sequence). The CDR3: CASSGSGGAETQYF. In DNA form, the CDR3 reads TGTGCCAGCAGCGGCAGCGGGGGGGCAGAGACCCAGTACTTC.

The gene calls are TRBV5-1 and TRBJ1-1, with D tentatively TRBD1 (6 bases). Trimming took 0 bases from V and 5 from J, leaving 11 bases between them. This CDR3 contains 14 residues. Per the germline V gene, CDR1 is SGHRS and CDR2 is YFSETQ. CDR3 protein: CASSLEGGGTEAFF. CDR3 bases: TGCGCCAGCAGCTTGGAAGGGGGGGGGACTGAAGCTTTCTTT.

In its sample, this clone was seen a few times. V is TRBV7-3 and J is TRBJ2-1, with 7 bases matching TRBD2. With V trimmed by 4 bases and J by 7 bases, 7 bases remained unmatched. CDR1 SGHTA and CDR2 FQGTGA come from the germline V gene. This CDR3 region has 14 residues. The CDR3 region is CASSSSGGGNEQFF. In DNA form, the CDR3 reads TGTGCCAGCAGCTCCTCCGGCGGGGGTAATGAGCAGTTCTTC.

The chain couples TRBV10-2 to TRBJ2-5; 10 bases agree with TRBD2. CDR1 WSHSY and CDR2 SAAADI come from the germline V gene. The J segment lost 5 bases and the V segment lost 8 bases, leaving 2 bases of the junction unmatched. This CDR3 comprises 12 residues. The CDR3 DNA reads as TGCGCCAGCCGGACTAGCGGCGAGACCCAGTACTTC. It is translated as CASRTSGETQYF.

This chain joins TRBV5-8 and TRBJ1-1, with D perhaps TRBD1 (6 bases). The CDR3 covers 13 residues. The V gene lost 4 bases and the J gene lost 1 base, with 8 bases spanning the gap. In germline, CDR1 is SGHTS, CDR2 YDEGEE. DNA for the CDR3: TGTGCCAGCAGCCCACAGGGGAACACTGAAGCTTTCTTT. It codes for CASSPQGNTEAFF.

This chain connects TRBV4-3 to TRBJ2-1; TRBD1 aligns across 7 bases. CDR3 size: 16 residues. Germline trimming cut 0 bases from V and 4 bases from J; bases unmatched to any gene: 6. Germline CDR1 is LGHNA and CDR2 is YSLEER. The CDR3 bases are TGCGCCAGCAGCCAAGATTTACGGGGACAGTACAATGAGCAGTTCTTC. Translation gives CASSQDLRGQYNEQFF.

This clone was observed once. The chain is built from TRBV18 and TRBJ2-5; the match to TRBD1 covers 7 bases. J was trimmed by 5 bases and V by 1 base; bases with no gene match: 10. Germline CDR1 and CDR2: KGHSH and LQKENI. This CDR3 contains 16 residues. DNA for the CDR3: TGTGCCAGCTCACCACAGGGGGCGTCCCTCGTGGAGACCCAGTACTTC. Encoded protein: CASSPQGASLVETQYF.

V gene TRBV21-1 combines with J gene TRBJ1-2; the table names TRBD1, a call not compared with the DNA. TRBV21-1 is listed as a pseudogene. The CDR3 contains 17 residues. The CDR3 region is CASSSRDRPLIWYGYTF. The DNA for the CDR3 is TGTGCCAGCAGCTCCCGGGACAGGCCCCTAATTTGGTATGGCTACACCTTC.

J is TRBJ1-2 and V is TRBV5-1; weak D call: TRBD1 (6 bases). Per germline, CDR1 SGHRS and CDR2 YFSETQ. V dropped 0 bases and J dropped 6 bases, with 9 bases sitting between them. The CDR3 runs 13 residues. The CDR3 region is CASSLAQGDGYTF. The CDR3 nucleotides are TGCGCCAGCAGCTTGGCACAGGGCGATGGCTACACCTTC.

Details on this clone: One end of the junction fails to match germline, which may point to a read error. The chain uses TRBV28 and TRBJ2-6; no definite D call. The CDR3 is 14 residues long. Germline V lookup: CDR1 MDHEN, CDR2 SYDVKM. CDR3 DNA sequence: TGTGCCAGCAGTTGGTTCTCTAGGGCCAACGTCCTGACTTTC. Translation gives CASSWFSRANVLTF.

The rearrangement joins TRBV7-2 to TRBJ1-2; TRBD1 agrees at 7 bases. The CDR3 has 15 amino acids. After removal of 6 bases from V and 8 bases from J, the junction contained 15 bases not matched to a gene. Looked up from germline, CDR1 is SGHTA and CDR2 is FQGNSA. CDR3: CASSPIGTVVRGYTF. The CDR3 DNA follows: TGTGCCAGCAGTCCGATTGGGACAGTCGTTAGGGGCTACACCTTC.

The rearrangement uses TRBV11-2 and TRBJ1-1; D gene unclear. This CDR3 is 13 amino acids long. The V gene lost 5 bases and the J gene lost 10 bases, with 17 bases spanning the gap. CDR1 and CDR2 from the germline V gene are SGHAT and FQNNGV. For the CDR3, the DNA is TGTGCCAGCAGCCGGGGATGGGTGGAAGTAGCTTTCTTT. Protein: CASSRGWVEVAFF.

The chain recombines TRBV10-3 with TRBJ2-1, with D maybe TRBD1 (5 bases). V was clipped by 4 bases and J by 0 bases, with 7 bases between them. Germline-derived CDR1 and CDR2 are ENHRY and SYGVKD. CDR3 size: 14 residues. As DNA, the CDR3 is TGTGCCATCAGTGCAGGGATCTCCTACAATGAGCAGTTCTTC. This sequence encodes CAISAGISYNEQFF.

The CDR3, as DNA: TGTGCCAGCAGTTTAAGTCAGGGAAGCACTGAAGCTTTCTTT. It yields the protein CASSLSQGSTEAFF. The rearrangement joins TRBV28 to TRBJ1-1, with D possibly matching TRBD1 (5 bases). In germline, CDR1 is MDHEN, CDR2 SYDVKM. The CDR3 totals 14 residues. The V end lost 2 bases, the J end lost 4 bases, and 11 bases lay between the germline ends.

The chain links TRBV9 to TRBJ1-3; maybe TRBD1 (5 bases). Per germline, CDR1 SGDLS and CDR2 YYNGEE. Trimming cost V 0 bases and J 0 bases, with 16 bases left between them. The CDR3 covers 18 residues. The CDR3 here is CASSVDEVDSISGNTIYF. CDR3 bases: TGTGCCAGCAGCGTAGATGAAGTTGACAGCATCTCTGGAAACACCATATATTTT.

This clone was detected a few times. The V call is TRBV7-8, the J call TRBJ2-2, with D uncertain. The CDR3 totals 15 residues. Germline V gene sequence: CDR1 SGHVS, CDR2 FQNEAQ. The germline V and J ends were trimmed by 1 base and 5 bases, with 11 bases remaining between them. Here the CDR3 DNA reads TGTGCCAGCAGCTTAGTAACTATACCGACCGGGGAGCTGTTTTTT. It encodes CASSLVTIPTGELFF.

The V gene is TRBV4-1, the J gene TRBJ1-2; no clear D gene. The CDR3 totals 12 residues. Looked up from germline, CDR1 is MGHRA and CDR2 is YSYEKL. V shed 1 base and J shed 7 bases, with 7 bases lying between them. The CDR3 spells CASSQALSGYTF. The DNA for the CDR3 is TGCGCCAGCAGCCAAGCACTGTCTGGCTACACCTTC.

CDR3 DNA: TGCAGTGCTCATCGACAGAGAGAAGCTTTCTTT. As protein: CSAHRQREAFF. The chain is built from TRBV20-1 and TRBJ1-1, with D perhaps TRBD1 (5 bases). The V end was cut by 5 bases, the J end by 8 bases, with 12 bases between. The V gene's germline CDR1 is DFQATT and CDR2 SNEGSKA (reference sequence). The CDR3 length is 11 residues.

This clone was seen a single time. The identical CDR3 is also encoded by other nucleotide sequences in the sample. The rearrangement uses TRBV21-1 and TRBJ1-4. TRBV21-1 is annotated as a pseudogene. The CDR3 is 15 amino acids. CDR3 in amino acids: CASSGPGPPKRGLFF. Here the CDR3 DNA reads TGTGCCAGCAGCGGACCGGGACCCCCCAAGCGGGGGCTGTTTTTT.

J is TRBJ2-7 and V is TRBV10-3; the match to TRBD2 covers 11 bases. The ends lost 3 bases at V and 1 base at J; junction bases unmatched: 8. The length of the CDR3 is 17 residues. The germline V gene encodes CDR1 ENHRY and CDR2 SYGVKD. CDR3 residues: CAISDYLAGGASYEQYF. DNA of the CDR3: TGTGCCATCAGTGACTACCTAGCGGGGGGCGCGTCCTACGAGCAGTACTTC.